These 2 T cell receptor beta chains were sequenced from one sample in a study of shared clonotypes between healthy human individuals. Sequencing used immunoSEQ multiplex PCR; TCRdb keeps in-frame clones, though not all of them. The sample includes about 600,000 clones, roughly 98% seen only once; the top ten take 0.3% to 0.35%. Naive CD8 cells, CD45RO-negative and positively selected for CCR7, excluded terminally differentiated effector memory CD45RA+ cells. Sequenced input: naive CD8+ T cells sorted from blood. These receptors all come from a man under 40 in good health.

There are a few counts of this clone. The V gene is TRBV4-2, the J gene TRBJ1-2, with D tentatively TRBD1 (5 bases). Germline CDR1 LGHNA, CDR2 YNFKEQ. The CDR3 is made up of 13 amino acids. Trimming stripped 3 bases from V and 7 bases from J, with 12 bases between. The CDR3 protein is CASSHPRDPGYTF. CDR3 nucleotide sequence: TGTGCCAGCAGCCACCCCAGGGACCCTGGCTACACCTTC.

The V call is TRBV6-5, the J call TRBJ2-7, with D tentatively TRBD2 (7 bases). Germline V gives CDR1 MNHEY, CDR2 SVGAGI. Deletions cut 2 bases from V and 6 bases from J, with 20 bases between. The CDR3 sequence is 16 residues long. DNA for the CDR3: TGTGCCAGCAGTTACGATTCGGGGGGCGATTTAGGCGAGCAGTACTTC. Translation: CASSYDSGGDLGEQYF.